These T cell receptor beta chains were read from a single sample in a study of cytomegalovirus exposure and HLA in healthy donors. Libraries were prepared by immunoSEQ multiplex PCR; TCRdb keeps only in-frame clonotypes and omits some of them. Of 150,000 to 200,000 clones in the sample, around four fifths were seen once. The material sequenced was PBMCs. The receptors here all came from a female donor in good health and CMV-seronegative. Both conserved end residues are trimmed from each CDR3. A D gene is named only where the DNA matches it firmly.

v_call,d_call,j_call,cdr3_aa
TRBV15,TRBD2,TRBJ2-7,ATSTGTSGEYEQY
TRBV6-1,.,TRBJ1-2,ASSGGHTPRSNYGYT
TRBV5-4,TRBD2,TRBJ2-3,ASTLSGGEDTQY
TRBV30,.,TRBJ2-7,AWTGGGVSYEQY
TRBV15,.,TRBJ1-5,ATSRDSGAYSNQPQH
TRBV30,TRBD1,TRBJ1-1,AWSGGGQGAGEAF
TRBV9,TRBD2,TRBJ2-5,ASSLRGGETQY
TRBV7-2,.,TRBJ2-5,ASSFGRQETQY
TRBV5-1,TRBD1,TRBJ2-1,ASSFPDRGNMNEQF
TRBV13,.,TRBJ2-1,ASSRYRLDEQF
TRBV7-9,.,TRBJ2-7,ASSLEAREQY
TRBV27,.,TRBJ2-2,ASSLYPGGSYTGELF
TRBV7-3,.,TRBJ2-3,ASSNMGGGGADTQY
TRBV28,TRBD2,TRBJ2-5,ASTFTGGTQY
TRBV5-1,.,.,ASSFEVSYEQY
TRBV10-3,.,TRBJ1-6,AISGRGEDSPLH
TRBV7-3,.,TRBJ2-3,ASSPGTYSTDTQY
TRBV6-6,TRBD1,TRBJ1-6,ASSRQGGNSPLH
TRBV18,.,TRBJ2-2,ASSPGANTGELF
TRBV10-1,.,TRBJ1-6,ASSEYRRTGSYNSPLH
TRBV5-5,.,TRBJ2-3,ASSQKRLQSTDTQY
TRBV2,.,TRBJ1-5,ASRRREPMPGQPQH
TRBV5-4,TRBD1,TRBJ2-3,ASTLQQGADTQY
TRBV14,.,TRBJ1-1,ASSQSRQSNTEAF
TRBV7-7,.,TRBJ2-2,ASSLDIRGAGTGELF
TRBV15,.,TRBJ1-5,ATSRQYSNQPQH
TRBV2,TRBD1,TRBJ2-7,ASSEVGQGYEQY
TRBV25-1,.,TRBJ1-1,ASSGEGETGEAF
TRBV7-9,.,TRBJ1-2,ASSLDWDILGYT
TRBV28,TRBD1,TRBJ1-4,ASSNRGGREKLF
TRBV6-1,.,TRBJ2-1,ASSQGPSGYNEQF
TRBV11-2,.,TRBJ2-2,ASSPSGGLNTGELF
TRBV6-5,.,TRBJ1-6,ASSCSNRAYNSPLH
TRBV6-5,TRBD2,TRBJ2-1,ASSGTSGYNEQF
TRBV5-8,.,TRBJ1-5,ASSLEGFSNQPQH
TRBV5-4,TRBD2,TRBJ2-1,ASRVPGLAGNHEQF
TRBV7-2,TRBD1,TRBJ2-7,ASSLVGTGYSYEQY
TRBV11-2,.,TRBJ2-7,ASSLAFELNYEQY
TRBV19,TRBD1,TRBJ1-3,ASRRQGDFSGNTIY
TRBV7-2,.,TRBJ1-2,ASSLGAGGYGYT
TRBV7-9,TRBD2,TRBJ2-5,ASSWGGGAQETQY
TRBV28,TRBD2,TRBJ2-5,ASSLRLAGEQETQY
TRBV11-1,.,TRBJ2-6,ASSKQGTGANVLT
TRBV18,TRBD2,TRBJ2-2,ASSMGLDRTGELF